Listed below are T cell receptor beta chains from one sample, sequenced in a study of CD8+ T cells in alopecia areata. Assay used: immunoSEQ multiplex PCR; TCRdb lists only in-frame clones, some missing. The top ten hold 15% to 20% of the sample, which has about 150,000 clones, around 55% seen once. The sample here was CD8+ T cells sorted from blood, taken at week 0. These receptors originate from a human donor with alopecia areata. Both conserved end residues are trimmed from each CDR3.

J gene	V gene	CDR3 protein
TRBJ2-7	TRBV15	ATSTGTGMPSYEQY
TRBJ1-2	TRBV29-1	SVDREGYGYT
TRBJ1-2	TRBV9	ASSSPSGTGGSNYGYT
TRBJ2-5	TRBV4-3	ASSSSGGAKTQY
TRBJ2-7	TRBV7-9	ASSNLGGKDEQY
TRBJ1-5	TRBV25-1	ASSSFEVEGQPQH
TRBJ1-1	TRBV7-9	ASSRTGRGTEAF
TRBJ1-1	TRBV9	ASSNGGSNTEAF
TRBJ2-1	TRBV4-3	ASSQGPGTLRPNEQF
TRBJ1-1	TRBV29-1	SVEGGWDTEAF